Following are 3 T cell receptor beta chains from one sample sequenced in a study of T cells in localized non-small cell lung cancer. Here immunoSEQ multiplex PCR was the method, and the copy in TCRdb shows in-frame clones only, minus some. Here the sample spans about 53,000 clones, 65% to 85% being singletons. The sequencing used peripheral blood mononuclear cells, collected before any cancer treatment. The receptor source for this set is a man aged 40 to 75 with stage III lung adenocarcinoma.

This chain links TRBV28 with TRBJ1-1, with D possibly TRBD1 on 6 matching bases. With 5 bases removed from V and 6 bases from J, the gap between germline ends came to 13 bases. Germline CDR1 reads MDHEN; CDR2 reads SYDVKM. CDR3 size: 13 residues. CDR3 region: CASSISGEAEAFF. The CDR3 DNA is TGTGCCAGCAGTATATCAGGGGAAGCTGAAGCTTTCTTT.

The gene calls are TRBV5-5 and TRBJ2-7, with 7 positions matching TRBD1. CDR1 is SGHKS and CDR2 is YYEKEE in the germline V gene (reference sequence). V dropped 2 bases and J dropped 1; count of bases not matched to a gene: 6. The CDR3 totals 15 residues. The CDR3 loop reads CASSFRDSSSYEQYF. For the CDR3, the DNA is TGTGCCAGCAGCTTTAGGGACAGCTCTTCCTACGAGCAGTACTTC.

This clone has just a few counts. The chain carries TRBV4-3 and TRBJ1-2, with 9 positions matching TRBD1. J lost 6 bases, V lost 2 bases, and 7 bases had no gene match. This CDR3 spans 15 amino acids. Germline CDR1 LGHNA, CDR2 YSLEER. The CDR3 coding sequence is TGCGCCAGCAGCCAAAAAATGGGGACAGGGCATGGCTACACCTTC. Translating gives CASSQKMGTGHGYTF.